The 19 T cell receptor beta chains below were found in one sample sequenced in a study of identical twins. TCRdb recomputed calls from the 5' RACE reads with MiXCR, one row per CDR3 protein. The sample carries about 1.7 million distinct CDR3 sequences, less than 35% recorded once. The sequencing sample was made of cord blood. These receptors were taken from a newborn girl in good health.

Here the CDR3 DNA reads TGTGCCAGCAGGCCTCGGGGGGTAGCGGACACAGATACGCAGTATTTT. As protein: CASRPRGVADTDTQYF. V and J are TRBV28 and TRBJ2-3; 7 bases line up with TRBD2. CDR1 and CDR2 from the germline V gene are MDHEN and SYDVKM. V lost 6 bases to trimming and J lost 2 bases; unmatched junction nucleotides: 11. CDR3 length: 16 amino acids. The full variable domain, with the rest looked up from reference TRBV28 and TRBJ2-3, is DVKVTQSSRYLVKRTGEKVFLECVQDMDHENMFWYRQDPGLGLRLIYFSYDVKMKEKGDIPEGYSVSREKKERFSLILESASTNQTSMYLCASRPRGVADTDTQYFGPGTRLTVL.

This clonotype appeared a few times. This chain connects TRBV29-1 to TRBJ2-3; weak D call: TRBD2 (6 bases). Trimming removed 4 bases at V and 1 base at J, with 15 bases between. From germline, CDR1 is SQVTM and CDR2 ANQGSEA. The CDR3 runs 15 residues. The DNA for the CDR3 is TGCAGCGTTGCTCACGGGGGATTTGGCACAGATACGCAGTATTTT. Its protein product is CSVAHGGFGTDTQYF.

The V and J genes are TRBV7-9 and TRBJ1-1; D remains unclear. This CDR3 comprises 15 residues. Germline V gene sequence: CDR1 SEHNR, CDR2 FQNEAQ (reference sequence). Trimming removed 0 bases from V and 1 base from J, with 9 bases in between. The CDR3 here is CASSLARARNTEAFF. The CDR3, as DNA: TGTGCCAGCAGCTTAGCAAGGGCTCGGAACACTGAAGCTTTCTTT.

This clonotype was counted many times. The J gene is TRBJ2-5, the V gene TRBV12-3 or TRBV12-4; D is uncertain. V lost 8 bases and J lost 5, with 15 bases in between. This CDR3 has 13 residues. Written as DNA, the CDR3 is TGTGCCAGCTTGGAGAGATCCGCGGAGACCCAGTACTTC. Translating it yields CASLERSAETQYF.

This clonotype was recorded a few times. The gene calls are TRBV4-1 and TRBJ2-7; D ambiguous. The CDR3 extends over 16 amino acids. Deletions cut 0 bases from V and 3 bases from J, with 15 bases between. CDR1 is MGHRA, CDR2 YSYEKL, per germline. The CDR3, as DNA: TGCGCCAGCAGCCAAGATGAGGTGAGAGGCTTCTACGAGCAGTACTTC. Amino acid sequence: CASSQDEVRGFYEQYF.

V and J are TRBV20-1 and TRBJ2-1; 7 bases are a match to TRBD2. Germline CDR1 DFQATT, CDR2 SNEGSKA (reference sequence). This CDR3 has 15 amino acids. V shed 6 bases and J 8 bases; nucleotides not matched to a gene: 16. CDR3 in amino acids: CSAIMTAGAVHEQFF. For the CDR3, the DNA is TGCAGTGCCATAATGACGGCGGGAGCAGTCCATGAGCAGTTCTTC.

V is TRBV28 and J is TRBJ1-2; TRBD1 matches 7 bases. This CDR3 comprises 16 residues. The germline V gene encodes CDR1 MDHEN and CDR2 SYDVKM. Germline trimming cut 7 bases from V and 2 bases from J; bases unmatched to any gene: 13. CDR3 residues: CASKAQGSPMNYGYTF. CDR3 nucleotide sequence: TGTGCCAGCAAGGCACAGGGGAGTCCGATGAACTATGGCTACACCTTC.

The J gene is TRBJ2-5, the V gene TRBV7-2; a weak D match, TRBD1 (5 bases). Trimming stripped 5 bases from V and 11 bases from J, with 21 bases between. Germline V gives CDR1 SGHTA, CDR2 FQGNSA. The CDR3 has 14 residues. The CDR3 sequence: CASSPQTTENEQYF. As DNA, the CDR3 is TGTGCCAGCAGCCCACAAACGACAGAAAATGAGCAGTACTTC.

This clonotype was detected ten times or more. The rearrangement links TRBV20-1 to TRBJ2-7, with D possibly called TRBD1 or TRBD2 (6 bases each). The CDR3 extends over 13 amino acids. Germline CDR1 is DFQATT and CDR2 is SNEGSKA (reference sequence). The V end was cut by 2 bases, the J end by 2 bases, with 10 bases between. CDR3 in amino acids: CSARSGAAYEQYF. In DNA, the CDR3 is TGCAGTGCTAGATCGGGGGCTGCCTACGAGCAGTACTTC.

The chain uses TRBV5-1 and TRBJ2-1; 11 bases align to TRBD2. This CDR3 has 17 residues. V was clipped by 3 bases and J by 2 bases; unmatched bases: 7. Germline values: CDR1 SGHRS, CDR2 YFSETQ. The CDR3 protein is CASSWGIAGGPYNEQFF. CDR3 in DNA: TGCGCCAGCAGCTGGGGGATAGCGGGGGGGCCCTACAATGAGCAGTTCTTC.

CDR3: CSAESTSGSWYTQYF. CDR3 nucleotides: TGCAGTGCTGAATCGACTAGCGGGAGTTGGTATACGCAGTATTTT. The V gene is TRBV20-1, the J gene TRBJ2-3; 12 bases agree with TRBD2. This CDR3 has 15 residues. The germline CDR1 and CDR2 sequences are DFQATT and SNEGSKA (reference sequence). V shed 5 bases, J shed 7 bases, and the junction held 10 bases outside the gene matches.

The gene calls are TRBV25-1 and TRBJ1-1; 7 bases map to TRBD1. V trimming: 3 bases; J trimming: 4 bases; junction bases outside the gene matches: 8. This CDR3 contains 15 residues. Germline lookup yields CDR1 MGHDK and CDR2 SYGVNS. CDR3 loop: CASSDPTGRATEAFF. The CDR3 region has the DNA TGTGCCAGCAGTGACCCGACAGGGAGGGCCACTGAAGCTTTCTTT.

This chain connects TRBV20-1 to TRBJ2-3, with TRBD2 matching over 11 bases. CDR1 DFQATT and CDR2 SNEGSKA come from the germline V gene (reference sequence). Trimming removed 6 bases from V and 7 bases from J; junction bases left unmatched: 9. The CDR3 contains 14 residues. This CDR3 reads CSARGSGGANTQYF. CDR3 DNA: TGCAGTGCCCGGGGTAGCGGGGGGGCAAATACGCAGTATTTT.

V is TRBV19 and J is TRBJ2-7; 8 positions match TRBD2. Trimming took 10 bases from V and 1 from J; bases not matched to a gene: 6. The CDR3 has 13 amino acids. Germline CDR1 LNHDA, CDR2 SQIVND (reference sequence). The CDR3 loop is CATLGTRSYEQYF. DNA for the CDR3: TGTGCCACTCTCGGGACTAGATCCTACGAGCAGTACTTC.

This sequence joins TRBV13 and TRBJ1-4; TRBD1 aligns across 11 bases. CDR3 length equals 15 residues. Germline V gene data show CDR1 as PRHDT and CDR2 as FYEKMQ (reference sequence). V lost 5 bases to trimming and J lost 8 bases; unmatched junction nucleotides: 7. DNA of the CDR3: TGTGCCAGCAGCCGACTTGGGACAGGGGGGGAAAAACTGTTTTTT. Protein sequence: CASSRLGTGGEKLFF.

This clonotype was counted a few times. The junction does not match germline at one end; this may be a read error. The rearrangement links TRBV5-1 to TRBJ1-6; TRBD1 aligns across 8 bases. The CDR3 length is 15 residues. Per the germline V gene, CDR1 is SGHRS and CDR2 is YFSETQ. The CDR3 is CASSQDRVEYSPPHF. The CDR3 nucleotides are TGCGCCAGCAGCCAGGACAGGGTGGAATATTCACCCCCCCACTTT.

The V gene is TRBV27, the J gene TRBJ2-1, with 8 positions matching TRBD2. Germline V gene sequence: CDR1 MNHEY, CDR2 SMNVEV (reference sequence). The CDR3 is made up of 14 amino acids. Trimming removed 6 bases from V and 7 bases from J; junction bases left unmatched: 8. The CDR3 coding sequence is TGTGCCAGCAGCCAACCCGGGACTAGGAATGAGCAGTTCTTC. Its protein product is CASSQPGTRNEQFF.

The V gene is TRBV12-3 or TRBV12-4, the J gene TRBJ2-3; no definite D call. With 6 bases removed from V and 6 bases from J, the gap between germline ends came to 10 bases. This CDR3 is 12 amino acids long. The CDR3: CASSLLFDTQYF. CDR3 DNA: TGTGCCAGCAGCCTTCTCTTCGATACGCAGTATTTT.

This clonotype came up a few times. V gene TRBV5-1 combines with J gene TRBJ1-4, with D uncertain. Germline V gene lookup returns CDR1 SGHRS and CDR2 YFSETQ. The CDR3 is made up of 16 amino acids. Trimming shortened V by 3 bases and J by 0 bases, and 12 bases separated the two germline ends. The CDR3 is CASSSGRAATNEKLFF. For the CDR3, the DNA is TGCGCCAGCAGCTCTGGTAGGGCTGCAACTAATGAAAAACTGTTTTTT.